This is a list of T cell receptor beta chains from one sample in a study of radiation and T cells in renal cell carcinoma. The assay was immunoSEQ multiplex PCR, and TCRdb's table has in-frame clones only and misses some. This repertoire shows 120,000 to 150,000 clones, around 78% found once; its top ten account for under 30%. The sequences come from blood, collected from a patient whose treatment included radiotherapy and nephrectomy. Receptors originate from a woman in her forties or fifties with renal cell carcinoma. CDR3s leave out the opening cysteine and the closing phenylalanine or tryptophan.

j_gene | v_gene | len | CDR3aa
TRBJ2-7 | TRBV9 | 11 | ASSVGSSYEQY
TRBJ2-6 | TRBV7-2 | 13 | ASSPLYSGANVLT
TRBJ2-5 | TRBV27 | 11 | ASSGISGDTQY
TRBJ2-5 | TRBV9 | 11 | ASSARPTETQY
TRBJ2-2 | TRBV30 | 13 | ARAGMAGNTGELF
TRBJ2-2 | TRBV7-2 | 12 | ASTPDREAGELF
TRBJ2-5 | TRBV9 | 12 | ASSANDGAGAQY
TRBJ2-7 | TRBV18 | 13 | ASSPPLAGGPEQY
TRBJ1-5 | TRBV15 | 13 | ATSRQGSVNQPQH
TRBJ2-7 | TRBV10-2 | 11 | ASSNPDSYEQY
TRBJ1-6 | TRBV30 | 11 | AYQESYNSPLH
TRBJ1-6 | TRBV28 | 12 | ASSFQQLNSPLH
TRBJ2-5 | TRBV5-1 | 11 | ASSLDGEETQY
TRBJ1-2 | TRBV5-6 | 11 | ASSLSDNYGYT
TRBJ2-2 | TRBV19 | 13 | ASVLGEVNTGELF
TRBJ2-3 | TRBV6-5 | 14 | ASSYRGGGAVDTQY
TRBJ2-5 | TRBV6-5 | 11 | ASMLAGAETQY
TRBJ2-3 | TRBV6-4 | 11 | ASRETSTDTQY
TRBJ2-1 | TRBV6-5 | 11 | ASMDRPRNEQF
TRBJ1-3 | TRBV7-6 | 14 | ASSSRQGRPGNTIY
TRBJ1-3 | TRBV18 | 15 | ASSPRRGRSSGNTIY
TRBJ2-3 | TRBV5-1 | 16 | ASSLERDRTSIADTQY
TRBJ2-7 | TRBV7-2 | 12 | ASSPDRGPYEQY
TRBJ1-2 | TRBV19 | 11 | ASTHIANYGYT
TRBJ1-2 | TRBV25-1 | 13 | ASSPAGSVNYGYT
TRBJ1-1 | TRBV7-2 | 10 | ASSVGFTEAF
TRBJ1-2 | TRBV6-6 | 12 | ATERGEANYGYT
TRBJ1-2 | TRBV18 | 13 | ASSPPDRANYGYT
TRBJ2-5 | TRBV6-5 | 13 | ASAIQGSGEETQY
TRBJ1-5 | TRBV7-2 | 11 | ASSLGPIKPQH
TRBJ2-7 | TRBV6-1 | 13 | ASSVLGKSSYEQY
TRBJ1-6 | TRBV9 | 13 | ASSVAGQGNSPLH
TRBJ1-6 | TRBV4-3 | 11 | ASSRGGNSPLH
TRBJ2-2 | TRBV4-3 | 16 | ASSHLLAGTGSAGELF
TRBJ2-7 | TRBV19 | 12 | ASRPGTGTYEQY
TRBJ1-2 | TRBV6-5 | 10 | ASSSTPNGYT
TRBJ2-5 | TRBV5-1 | 13 | ASRLDTGGAETQY
TRBJ2-5 | TRBV19 | 12 | ASSIGGLGETQY
TRBJ1-1 | TRBV5-1 | 16 | ASSMFQRTGAVVSEAF
TRBJ1-2 | TRBV11-2 | 10 | ASSLEGYGYT
TRBJ2-3 | TRBV4-3 | 12 | ASSHQGERDTQY
TRBJ1-2 | TRBV7-9 | 14 | ASSLALVDRATGYT
TRBJ2-2 | TRBV7-2 | 13 | ASSLGDRNTGELF
TRBJ1-3 | TRBV5-6 | 12 | ASSFAASGNTIY
TRBJ1-1 | TRBV20-1 | 9 | SASGNTEAF
TRBJ1-4 | TRBV9 | 13 | ASSGTGGNNEKLF
TRBJ1-1 | TRBV4-1 | 12 | ASSQVAGPTEAF
TRBJ2-3 | TRBV30 | 13 | AWSLGVVSTDTQY
TRBJ1-1 | TRBV9 | 15 | ASSSGTGRAMNTEAF
TRBJ1-1 | TRBV6-6 | 14 | ASSYPPKLGVQGAF
TRBJ2-7 | TRBV5-6 | 11 | ASTPAGRGEQY
TRBJ1-3 | TRBV25-1 | 10 | ASSEGLDATD
TRBJ1-2 | TRBV7-9 | 13 | ASSMLTPDPTGYT
TRBJ1-4 | TRBV29-1 | 9 | SVRALGGLF
TRBJ1-1 | TRBV10-1 | 10 | ASSESLSEAF